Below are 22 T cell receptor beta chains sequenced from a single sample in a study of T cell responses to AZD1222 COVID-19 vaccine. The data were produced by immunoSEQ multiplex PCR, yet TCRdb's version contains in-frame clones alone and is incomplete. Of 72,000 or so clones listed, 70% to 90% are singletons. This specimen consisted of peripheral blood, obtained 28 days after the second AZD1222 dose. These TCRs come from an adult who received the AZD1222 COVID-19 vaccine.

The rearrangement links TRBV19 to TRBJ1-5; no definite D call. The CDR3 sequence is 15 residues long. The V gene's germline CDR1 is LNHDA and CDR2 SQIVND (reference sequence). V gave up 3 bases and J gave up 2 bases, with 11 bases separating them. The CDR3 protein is CASSMGRSGNQPQHF. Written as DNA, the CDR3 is TGTGCCAGTAGTATGGGCAGGAGTGGCAATCAGCCCCAGCATTTT.

The CDR3 DNA sequence: TGTGCCAGCAGTGGCCCCGGACTAGTTGGTTCCTACAATGAGCAGTTCTTC. The encoded protein is CASSGPGLVGSYNEQFF. V and J are TRBV25-1 and TRBJ2-1, with 7 bases that match TRBD2. Trimming took 4 bases from V and 1 from J; bases not matched to a gene: 10. The germline gives CDR1 MGHDK, CDR2 SYGVNS. This CDR3 comprises 17 residues.

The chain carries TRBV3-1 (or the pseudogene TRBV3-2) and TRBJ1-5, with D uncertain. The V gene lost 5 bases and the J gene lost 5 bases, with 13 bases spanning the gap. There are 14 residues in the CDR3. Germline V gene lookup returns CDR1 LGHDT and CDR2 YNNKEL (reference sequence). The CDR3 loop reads CASSKQQHHQPQHF. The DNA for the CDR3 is TGTGCCAGCAGCAAACAACAGCATCATCAGCCCCAGCATTTT.

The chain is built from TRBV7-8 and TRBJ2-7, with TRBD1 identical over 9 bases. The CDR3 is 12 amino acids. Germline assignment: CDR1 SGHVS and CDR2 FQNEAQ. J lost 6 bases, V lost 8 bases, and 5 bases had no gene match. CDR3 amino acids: CASGQGIAEQYF. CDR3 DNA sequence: TGTGCCAGCGGACAGGGGATAGCCGAGCAGTACTTC.

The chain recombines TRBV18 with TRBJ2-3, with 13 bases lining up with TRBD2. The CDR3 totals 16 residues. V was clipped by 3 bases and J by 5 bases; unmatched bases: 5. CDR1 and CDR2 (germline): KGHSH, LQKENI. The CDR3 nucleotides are TGTGCCAGCTCACCCACTAGCGGGAGGGCCTTAGATACGCAGTATTTT. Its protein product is CASSPTSGRALDTQYF. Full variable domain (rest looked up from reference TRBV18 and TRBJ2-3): NAGVMQNPRHLVRRRGQEARLRCSPMKGHSHVYWYRQLPEEGLKFMVYLQKENIIDESGMPKERFSAEFPKEGPSILRIQQVVRGDSAAYFCASSPTSGRALDTQYFGPGTRLTVL.

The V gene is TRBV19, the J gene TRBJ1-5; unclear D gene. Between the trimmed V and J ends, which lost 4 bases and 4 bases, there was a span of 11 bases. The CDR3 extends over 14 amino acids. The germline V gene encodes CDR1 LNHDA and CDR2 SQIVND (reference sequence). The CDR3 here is CASSRGLGNQPQHF. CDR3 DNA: TGTGCCAGTAGTAGAGGATTGGGTAATCAGCCCCAGCATTTT.

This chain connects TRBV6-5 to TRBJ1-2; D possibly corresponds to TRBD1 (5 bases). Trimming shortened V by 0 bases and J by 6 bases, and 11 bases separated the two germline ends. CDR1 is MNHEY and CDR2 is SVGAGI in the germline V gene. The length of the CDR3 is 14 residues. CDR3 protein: CASSYSRQYDGYTF. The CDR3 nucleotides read TGTGCCAGCAGTTACTCTAGACAGTACGATGGCTACACCTTC.

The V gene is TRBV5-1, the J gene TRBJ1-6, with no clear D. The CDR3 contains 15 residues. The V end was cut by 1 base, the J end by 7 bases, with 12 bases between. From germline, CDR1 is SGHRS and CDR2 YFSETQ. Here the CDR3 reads CASSLYSPPNSPLHF. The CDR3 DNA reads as TGCGCCAGCAGCTTGTACTCACCACCGAATTCACCCCTCCACTTT. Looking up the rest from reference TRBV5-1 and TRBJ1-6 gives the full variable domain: KAGVTQTPRYLIKTRGQQVTLSCSPISGHRSVSWYQQTPGQGLQFLFEYFSETQRNKGNFPGRFSGRQFSNSRSEMNVSTLELGDSALYLCASSLYSPPNSPLHFGNGTRLTVT.

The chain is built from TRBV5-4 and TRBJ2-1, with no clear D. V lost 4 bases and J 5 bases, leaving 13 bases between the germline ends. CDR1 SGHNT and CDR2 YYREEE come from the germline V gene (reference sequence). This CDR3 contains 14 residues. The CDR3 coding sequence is TGTGCCAGCAGCGGACGGATCGGTAACAATGAGCAGTTCTTC. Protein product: CASSGRIGNNEQFF.

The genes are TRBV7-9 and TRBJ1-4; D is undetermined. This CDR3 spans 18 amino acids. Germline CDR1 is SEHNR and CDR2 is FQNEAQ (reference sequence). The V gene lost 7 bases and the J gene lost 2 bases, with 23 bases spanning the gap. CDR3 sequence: CASTTPGGLEGTNEKLFF. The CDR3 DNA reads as TGTGCCAGCACCACACCCGGAGGTTTGGAAGGGACTAATGAAAAACTGTTTTTT.

CDR3 coding DNA: TGTGCCAGCAGTTTTAAGGGGACCCACGAGCAGTACTTC. Translation gives CASSFKGTHEQYF. The gene calls are TRBV28 and TRBJ2-7; D is possibly TRBD1 or TRBD2 (5 bases each). With 3 bases removed from V and 5 bases from J, the gap between germline ends came to 11 bases. This CDR3 comprises 13 residues. Per the germline V gene, CDR1 is MDHEN and CDR2 is SYDVKM. Filled out from reference TRBV28 and TRBJ2-7, the complete variable domain reads DVKVTQSSRYLVKRTGEKVFLECVQDMDHENMFWYRQDPGLGLRLIYFSYDVKMKEKGDIPEGYSVSREKKERFSLILESASTNQTSMYLCASSFKGTHEQYFGPGTRLTVT.

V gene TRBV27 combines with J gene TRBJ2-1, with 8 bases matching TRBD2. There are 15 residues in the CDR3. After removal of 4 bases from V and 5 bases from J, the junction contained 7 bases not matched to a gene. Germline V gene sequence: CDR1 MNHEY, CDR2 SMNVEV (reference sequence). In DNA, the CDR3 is TGTGCCAGCAGTTACCAGCGGGAGACCCACAATGAGCAGTTCTTC. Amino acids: CASSYQRETHNEQFF.

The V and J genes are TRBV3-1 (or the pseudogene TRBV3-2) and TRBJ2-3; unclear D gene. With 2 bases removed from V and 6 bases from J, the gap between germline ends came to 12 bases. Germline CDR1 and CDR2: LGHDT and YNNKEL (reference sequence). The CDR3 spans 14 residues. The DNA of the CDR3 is TGTGCCAGCAGCCAAAAGCGTGTCGGGGATACGCAGTATTTT. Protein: CASSQKRVGDTQYF.

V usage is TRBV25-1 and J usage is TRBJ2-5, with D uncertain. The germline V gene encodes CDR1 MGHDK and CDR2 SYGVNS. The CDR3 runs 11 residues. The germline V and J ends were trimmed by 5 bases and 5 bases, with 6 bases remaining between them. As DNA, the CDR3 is TGTGCCAGCAGTAAATTGGAGACCCAGTACTTC. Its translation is CASSKLETQYF.

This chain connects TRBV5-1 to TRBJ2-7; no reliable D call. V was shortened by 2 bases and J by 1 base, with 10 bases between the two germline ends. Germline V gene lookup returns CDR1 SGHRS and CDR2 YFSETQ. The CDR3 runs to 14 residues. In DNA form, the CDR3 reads TGCGCCAGCAGCTTCTCATATGATTCCTACGAGCAGTACTTC. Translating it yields CASSFSYDSYEQYF.

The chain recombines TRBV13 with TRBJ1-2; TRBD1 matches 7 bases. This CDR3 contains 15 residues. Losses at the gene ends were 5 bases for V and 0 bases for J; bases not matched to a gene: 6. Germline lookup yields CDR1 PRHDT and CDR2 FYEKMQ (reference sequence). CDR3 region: CASSRRGTANYGYTF. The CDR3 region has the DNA TGTGCCAGCAGCCGGCGCGGGACAGCTAACTATGGCTACACCTTC.

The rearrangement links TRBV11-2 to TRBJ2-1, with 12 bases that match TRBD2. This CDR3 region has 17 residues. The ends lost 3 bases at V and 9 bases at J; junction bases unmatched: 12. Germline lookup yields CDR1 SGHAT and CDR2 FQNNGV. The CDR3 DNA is TGTGCCAGCAGCTTTCAAACAACCGGACTAGCGGGGACTGAGCAGTTCTTC. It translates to CASSFQTTGLAGTEQFF.

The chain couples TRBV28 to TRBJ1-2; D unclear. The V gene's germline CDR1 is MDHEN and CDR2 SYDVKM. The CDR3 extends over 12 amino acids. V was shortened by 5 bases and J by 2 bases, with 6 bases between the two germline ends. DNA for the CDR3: TGTGCCAGCAGTGGGCCGAACTATGGCTACACCTTC. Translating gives CASSGPNYGYTF.

The CDR3 loop reads CASSPGHPYEQYF. The DNA for the CDR3 is TGTGCCAGCAGCCCTGGACACCCCTACGAGCAGTACTTC. V is TRBV7-3 and J is TRBJ2-7, with TRBD1 as a possible D gene (5 bases). CDR3 size: 13 residues. The germline V gene has CDR1 SGHTA and CDR2 FQGTGA. Trimming took off 5 bases at V and 2 bases at J, with 10 bases between the two ends.

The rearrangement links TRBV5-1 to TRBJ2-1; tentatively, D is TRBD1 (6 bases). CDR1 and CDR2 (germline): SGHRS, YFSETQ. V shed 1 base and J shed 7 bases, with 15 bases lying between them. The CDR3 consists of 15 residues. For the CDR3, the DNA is TGCGCCAGCAGCTTGAGGGACAATCAGGTTAATGAGCAGTTCTTC. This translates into CASSLRDNQVNEQFF.

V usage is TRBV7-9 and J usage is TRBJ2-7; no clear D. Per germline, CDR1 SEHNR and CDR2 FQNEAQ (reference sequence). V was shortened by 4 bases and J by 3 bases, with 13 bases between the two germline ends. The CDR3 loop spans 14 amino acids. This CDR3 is CASSSSAGRYEQYF. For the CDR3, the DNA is TGTGCCAGCAGCTCGTCGGCCGGGCGCTACGAGCAGTACTTC.

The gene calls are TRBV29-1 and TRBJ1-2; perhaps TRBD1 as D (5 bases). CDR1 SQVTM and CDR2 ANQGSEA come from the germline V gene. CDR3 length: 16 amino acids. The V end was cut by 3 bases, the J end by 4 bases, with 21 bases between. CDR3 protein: CSVDGLSQEPFYGYTF. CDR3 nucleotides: TGCAGCGTTGACGGTTTGTCACAGGAACCCTTCTATGGCTACACCTTC.